This T cell receptor (beta chain) was sequenced during a study of T cell repertoires in cytomegalovirus infection. Study summary: Public TCR beta signatures provided an indication of both CMV infection and a matching HLA type.

Concerning this clonotype itself: The target antigen is unknown.

Study observations and caveats: Cumulative frequency (of public TCR beta family members) identified carriers of CMV plus the relevant HLA. CMV-specific TCR beta clonotypes restricted by HLA-C were the ones dominating the ex vivo response.

J gave up 9 bases and V 6 bases, and 5 bases lay outside the gene matches. Germline V gene sequence: CDR1 LNHDA, CDR2 SQIVND (reference sequence). There are 12 residues in the CDR3. TCRdb reanalysed the reads using MiXCR and keeps one entry per CDR3 protein. The table lists roughly 720,000 distinct CDR3 sequences, less than 40% of them singletons, with more than 2.5% in the top ten. The sequence came from a human donor in good health (CMV status not recorded). Some clones in this sample may be carry-over from other donors' samples. The V call is TRBV19, the J call TRBJ2-1, with TRBD2 matching 7 bases. The sequencing input was PBMCs. The CDR3 nucleotides are TGTGCCAGTAGCTTGACTAGCAGTGAGCAGTTCTTC. Translated, it gives CASSLTSSEQFF. Combining the CDR3 with reference TRBV19 and TRBJ2-1 gives the whole variable domain DGGITQSPKYLFRKEGQNVTLSCEQNLNHDAMYWYRQDPGQGLRLIYYSQIVNDFQKGDIAEGYSVSREKKESFPLTVTSAQKNPTAFYLCASSLTSSEQFFGPGTRLTVL.